The clone carrying this T cell receptor beta chain is a singleton in its sample. Other DNA sequences from this sample encode an identical CDR3 as well. The CDR3 loop spans 15 amino acids. Looked up from germline, CDR1 is SEHNR and CDR2 is FQNEAQ (reference sequence). V was clipped by 5 bases and J by 5 bases, with 18 bases between them. Per the original methods: Counts of nucleated cells, estimated from reference gene primer amplification, were obtained. Sequencing used immunoSEQ multiplex PCR; TCRdb keeps in-frame clones, though not all of them. V and J calls and clone size come straight from that table; D and trimming were deduced from the DNA. In the table there are 49,000 or so clones, 80% to 90% of which are singletons. This record comes from a study of blood T cell repertoires in COVID-19. The overall study: From T cells, B-cell-depleted T cells, or PBMCs came the material, which was cDNA or gDNA.

Patients of the Seattle cohort, enrolled during active infection, were followed longitudinally. This chain connects TRBV7-9 to TRBJ2-5; D perhaps matches TRBD2 (7 bases). Sequenced sample: peripheral blood. The receptor was derived from a woman older than 75 with COVID-19, enrolled during active disease. The CDR3 nucleotides are TGTGCCAGCAGCGGACTCGCGGGGGCGGGGGAGACCCAGTACTTC. This encodes CASSGLAGAGETQYF.